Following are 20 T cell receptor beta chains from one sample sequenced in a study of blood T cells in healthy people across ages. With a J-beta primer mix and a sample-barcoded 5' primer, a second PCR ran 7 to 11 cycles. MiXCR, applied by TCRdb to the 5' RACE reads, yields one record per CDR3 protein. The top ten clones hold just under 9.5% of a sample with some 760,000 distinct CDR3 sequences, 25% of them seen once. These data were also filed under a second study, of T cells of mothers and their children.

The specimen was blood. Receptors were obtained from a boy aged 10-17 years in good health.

CDR3 in DNA: TGTGCCCTACACCTTACAGGGATTAATGCCAAAAACATTCAGTACTTC. Its translation: CALHLTGINAKNIQYF. The chain joins TRBV10-3 to TRBJ2-4, with a possible D match to TRBD1 (6 bases). The V end was cut by 11 bases, the J end by 1 base, with 21 bases between. The CDR3 length is 16 residues. The germline V gene encodes CDR1 ENHRY and CDR2 SYGVKD.

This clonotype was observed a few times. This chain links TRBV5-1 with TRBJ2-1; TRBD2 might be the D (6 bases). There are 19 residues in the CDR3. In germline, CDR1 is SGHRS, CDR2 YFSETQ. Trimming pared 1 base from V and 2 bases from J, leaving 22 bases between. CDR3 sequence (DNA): TGCGCCAGCAGCTTGCCCCGGCTAGCGCAAATATCAACCTACAATGAGCAGTTCTTC. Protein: CASSLPRLAQISTYNEQFF.

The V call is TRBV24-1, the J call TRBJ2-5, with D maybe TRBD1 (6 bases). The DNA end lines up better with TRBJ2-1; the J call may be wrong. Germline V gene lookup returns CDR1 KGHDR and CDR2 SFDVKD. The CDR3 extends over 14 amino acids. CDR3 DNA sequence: TGTGCCACCAGTGATGGGGACACGTACAATGAGCAGTTCTTC. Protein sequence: CATSDGDTYNEQFF.

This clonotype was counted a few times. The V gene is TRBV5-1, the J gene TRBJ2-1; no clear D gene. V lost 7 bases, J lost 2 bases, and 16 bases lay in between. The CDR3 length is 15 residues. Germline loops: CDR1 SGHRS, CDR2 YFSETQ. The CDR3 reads CASQPDVPTYNEQFF. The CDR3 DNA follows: TGCGCCAGCCAGCCGGACGTCCCTACCTACAATGAGCAGTTCTTC.

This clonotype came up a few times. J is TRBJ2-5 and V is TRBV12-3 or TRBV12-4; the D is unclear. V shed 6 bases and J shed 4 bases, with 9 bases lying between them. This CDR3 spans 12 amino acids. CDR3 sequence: CASSPGLETQYF. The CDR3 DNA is TGTGCCAGCAGCCCCGGTTTAGAGACCCAGTACTTC.

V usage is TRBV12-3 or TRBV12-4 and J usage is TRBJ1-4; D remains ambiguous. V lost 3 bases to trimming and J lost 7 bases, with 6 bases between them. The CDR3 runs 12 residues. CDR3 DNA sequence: TGTGCCAGCAGTTTGGGCCCTGAAAAACTGTTTTTT. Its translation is CASSLGPEKLFF.

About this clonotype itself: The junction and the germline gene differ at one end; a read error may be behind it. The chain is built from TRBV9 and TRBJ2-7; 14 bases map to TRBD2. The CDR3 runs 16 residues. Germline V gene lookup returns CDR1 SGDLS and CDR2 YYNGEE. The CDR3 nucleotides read TGTGCCTGCAGCGATCGACTAGCGGGGGGGCCCAACGAGCAGTACTTC. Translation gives CACSDRLAGGPNEQYF.

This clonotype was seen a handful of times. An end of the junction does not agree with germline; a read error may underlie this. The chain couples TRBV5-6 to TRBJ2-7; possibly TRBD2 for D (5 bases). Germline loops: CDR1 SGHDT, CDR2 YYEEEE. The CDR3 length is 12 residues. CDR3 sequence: CASSLASGQPSF. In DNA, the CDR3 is TGTGCCAGCAGCTTGGCCAGCGGTCAGCCTTCCTTC. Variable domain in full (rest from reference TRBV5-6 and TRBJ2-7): DAGVTQSPTHLIKTRGQQVTLRCSPKSGHDTVSWYQQALGQGPQFIFQYYEEEERQRGNFPDRFSGHQFPNYSSELNVNALLLGDSALYLCASSLASGQPSFGPGTRLTVT.

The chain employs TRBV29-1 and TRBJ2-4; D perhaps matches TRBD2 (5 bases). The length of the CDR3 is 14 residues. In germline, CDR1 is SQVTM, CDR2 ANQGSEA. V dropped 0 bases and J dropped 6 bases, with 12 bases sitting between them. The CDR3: CSVEDHRGRNIQYF. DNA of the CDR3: TGCAGCGTTGAAGATCACCGGGGTCGAAACATTCAGTACTTC.

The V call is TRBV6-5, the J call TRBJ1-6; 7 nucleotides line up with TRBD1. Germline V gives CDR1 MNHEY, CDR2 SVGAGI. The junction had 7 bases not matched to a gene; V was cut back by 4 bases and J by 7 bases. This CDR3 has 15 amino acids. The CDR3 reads CASSSLGRGNSPLHF. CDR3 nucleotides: TGTGCCAGCAGTTCCCTTGGCAGGGGGAATTCACCCCTCCACTTT.

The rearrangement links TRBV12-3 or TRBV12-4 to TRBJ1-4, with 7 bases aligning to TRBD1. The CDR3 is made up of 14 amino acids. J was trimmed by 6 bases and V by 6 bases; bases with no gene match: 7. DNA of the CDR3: TGTGCCAGCAGCCCCCGGGACAGTTATGAAAAACTGTTTTTT. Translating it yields CASSPRDSYEKLFF.

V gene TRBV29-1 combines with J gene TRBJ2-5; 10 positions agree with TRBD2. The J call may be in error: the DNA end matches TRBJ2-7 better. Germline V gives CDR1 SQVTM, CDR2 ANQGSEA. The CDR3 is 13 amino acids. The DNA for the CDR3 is TGCAGCGTTGCACTAGCGGGGATCTACGAGCAGTACTTC. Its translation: CSVALAGIYEQYF.

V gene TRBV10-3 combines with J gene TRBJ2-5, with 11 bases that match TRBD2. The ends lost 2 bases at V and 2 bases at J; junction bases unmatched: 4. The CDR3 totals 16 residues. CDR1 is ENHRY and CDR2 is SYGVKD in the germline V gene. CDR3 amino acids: CAISEALAGGQETQYF. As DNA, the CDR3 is TGTGCCATCAGTGAGGCCTTAGCGGGGGGGCAAGAGACCCAGTACTTC.

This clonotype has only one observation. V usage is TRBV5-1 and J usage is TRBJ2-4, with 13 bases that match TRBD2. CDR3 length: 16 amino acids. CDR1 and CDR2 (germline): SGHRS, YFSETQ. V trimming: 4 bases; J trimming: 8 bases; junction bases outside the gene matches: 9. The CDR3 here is CASSAGTSGIVDIQYF. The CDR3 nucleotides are TGCGCCAGCAGCGCCGGGACTAGCGGGATTGTGGACATTCAGTACTTC.

The CDR3 reads CASSIQVPPLHF. The CDR3 nucleotides read TGTGCCAGCAGCATACAGGTCCCACCCCTCCACTTT. The chain uses TRBV7-2 and TRBJ1-6; weak D call: TRBD1 (5 bases). V was trimmed by 5 bases and J by 11 bases, leaving 10 bases between them. Germline values: CDR1 SGHTA, CDR2 FQGNSA. The CDR3 has 12 amino acids.

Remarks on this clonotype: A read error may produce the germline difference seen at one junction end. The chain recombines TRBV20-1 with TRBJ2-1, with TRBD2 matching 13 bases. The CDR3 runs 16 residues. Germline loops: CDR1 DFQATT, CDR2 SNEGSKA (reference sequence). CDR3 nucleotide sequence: TGCAGTGCTAGAACTAGCGGGGGGGCCGGGGGCAATGAGCAGTCCTTC. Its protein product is CSARTSGGAGGNEQSF.

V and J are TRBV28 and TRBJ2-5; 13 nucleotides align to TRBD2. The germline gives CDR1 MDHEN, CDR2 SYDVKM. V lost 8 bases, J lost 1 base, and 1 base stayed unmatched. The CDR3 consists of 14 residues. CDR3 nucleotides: TGTGCCAGCCGGACTAGCGGGAGCCAAGAGACCCAGTACTTC. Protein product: CASRTSGSQETQYF.

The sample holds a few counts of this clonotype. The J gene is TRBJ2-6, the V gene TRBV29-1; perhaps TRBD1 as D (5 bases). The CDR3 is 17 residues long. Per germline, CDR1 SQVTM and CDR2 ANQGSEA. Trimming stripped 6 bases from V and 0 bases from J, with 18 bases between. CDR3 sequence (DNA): TGCAGCGTAAAAGAGGACATGCCGAGCTCTGGGGCCAACGTCCTGACTTTC. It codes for CSVKEDMPSSGANVLTF. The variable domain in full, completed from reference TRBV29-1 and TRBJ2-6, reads SAVISQKPSRDICQRGTSLTIQCQVDSQVTMMFWYRQQPGQSLTLIATANQGSEATYESGFVIDKFPISRPNLTFSTLTVSNMSPEDSSIYLCSVKEDMPSSGANVLTFGAGSRLTVL.

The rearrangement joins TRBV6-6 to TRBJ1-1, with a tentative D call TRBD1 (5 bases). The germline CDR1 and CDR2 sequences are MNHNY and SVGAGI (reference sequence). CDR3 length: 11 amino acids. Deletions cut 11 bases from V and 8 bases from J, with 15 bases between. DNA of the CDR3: TGTGCCTGTAGGGACGGCCCCGAAGCTTTCTTT. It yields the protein CACRDGPEAFF.

The CDR3 DNA is TGTGCCAGCAGCCAAGATCCAGGACAGGATACGCAGTATTTT. Its translation is CASSQDPGQDTQYF. The chain employs TRBV4-2 and TRBJ2-3; a weak D match, TRBD1 (6 bases). Germline V gives CDR1 LGHNA, CDR2 YNFKEQ. The ends were cut back, 0 bases at V and 6 bases at J, with 10 bases in the middle. This CDR3 has 14 amino acids.